The clone carrying this TCR beta chain was detected only a few times. Its target is not known. A second roughly 6 to 12 cycle PCR used barcoded and J-beta primers. Individual samples furnished no less than 2.5 million CDR3-containing paired-end reads apiece. TCRdb ran MiXCR on the 5' RACE reads and lists one entry per CDR3 protein. The sample yields around 1.5 million distinct CDR3 sequences, roughly 32% seen once. These data belong to a study of blood T cells in healthy people across ages. About the study: When template switching was applied, about one barcoded beta molecule was captured per two T cells.

The length of the CDR3 is 15 residues. Germline loops: CDR1 SGDLS, CDR2 YYNGEE. Deletions cut 0 bases from V and 7 bases from J, with 14 bases between. General study findings and limits: TCR beta diversity per million T cells fell roughly linearly with age.

The sequence was collected from a woman in her 30s in good health. V usage is TRBV9 and J usage is TRBJ2-1, with D hard to call. Sequencing was performed on blood. The CDR3 DNA reads as TGTGCCAGCAGCGTAGGGCTAGACCGGTCGAATGAGCAGTTCTTC. Translation: CASSVGLDRSNEQFF.